This TCR beta chain derives from a study of STAT5B mutations in CD4+ large granular lymphocyte leukemia. Only in-frame clones appear in the TCRdb table, and some are missing; sequencing was by immunoSEQ multiplex PCR. The sample lists 4,700 or so clones, around nine tenths occurring once. Depending on availability, patient cells were bead-separated fractions or unselected PBMC. Germline V gene lookup returns CDR1 SGHDT and CDR2 YYEEEE. V was shortened by 0 bases and J by 4 bases, with 7 bases between the two germline ends. This CDR3 contains 14 residues. The rearrangement uses TRBV5-6 and TRBJ2-2, with D unresolved. What was sequenced was PBMCs. The receptor was isolated from a man in his forties with CD4+ T-cell large granular lymphocyte leukemia. The CDR3 nucleotides read TGTGCCAGCAGCTTGGATCAGATCACCGGGGAGCTGTTTTTT. Amino acid sequence: CASSLDQITGELFF. The whole variable domain, remainder taken from reference TRBV5-6 and TRBJ2-2, is DAGVTQSPTHLIKTRGQQVTLRCSPKSGHDTVSWYQQALGQGPQFIFQYYEEEERQRGNFPDRFSGHQFPNYSSELNVNALLLGDSALYLCASSLDQITGELFFGEGSRLTVL.